This entry concerns a single T cell receptor beta chain. Its antigen remains unidentified. The CDR3 has 14 amino acids. Per the germline V gene, CDR1 is PRHDT and CDR2 is FYEKMQ (reference sequence). Trimming removed 4 bases from V and 5 bases from J; junction bases left unmatched: 6. Only CD45RO-negative cells positively selected for CCR7 counted as naive CD8 cells, so terminally differentiated effector memory CD45RA+ cells were excluded. The source of the sample is a study of shared clonotypes between healthy human individuals. Notes on the study in general: Generation of non-shared clonotypes was less probable than generation of clonotypes shared by all four donors. Clonotype sharing among donors likely depends on sequencing depth. Sampling involved blood alone; tissue repertoires likely differ.

Replicate PCRs for sorted subsets used around 200 ng DNA; this equaled about 30,000 T cell genomes. Only in-frame clones appear in the TCRdb table, and some are missing; sequencing was by immunoSEQ multiplex PCR. The data show roughly 1,800,000 clones, about 95% seen once. Sequencing was performed on naive CD8+ T cells sorted from blood. This clonotype was obtained from a man between 18 and 35 years old in good health. The chain combines TRBV13 with TRBJ2-5; 8 nucleotides match TRBD1. The CDR3 loop reads CASSWTGSGETQYF. The CDR3, as DNA: TGTGCCAGCAGCTGGACAGGGTCCGGCGAGACCCAGTACTTC.